Each of the 9 T cell receptor beta chains below was sequenced from the same sample in a study of blood T cell repertoires in COVID-19. This table comes from immunoSEQ multiplex PCR, and its TCRdb copy is limited to in-frame clones, with some not included. The table lists around 390,000 clones, about 83% of them singletons. The sample consisted of PBMCs or T cells enriched from blood (not recorded which). These receptors all stem from a woman between 45 and 60 years old who had recovered from COVID-19.

The chain joins TRBV11-2 to TRBJ2-2, with 7 bases matching TRBD2. The CDR3 is 17 amino acids. The trim removed 2 bases at V and 2 bases at J, leaving 8 bases unmatched. CDR1 is SGHAT and CDR2 is FQNNGV in the germline V gene. The CDR3 DNA follows: TGTGCCAGCAGCTTATGGGAGGGGCAAATCAACACCGGGGAGCTGTTTTTT. Translated: CASSLWEGQINTGELFF.

This clone has more than one count but fewer than ten. The CDR3 nucleotides are TGTGCCAGCAGCTTCGGACAGGGAGGCACTGAAGCTTTCTTT. This sequence encodes CASSFGQGGTEAFF. This chain uses TRBV7-8 with TRBJ1-1; the match to TRBD1 covers 8 bases. Germline CDR1 reads SGHVS; CDR2 reads FQNEAQ. CDR3 length: 14 amino acids. J was trimmed by 4 bases and V by 3 bases; bases with no gene match: 4.

The rearrangement links TRBV4-3 to TRBJ1-2, with 7 bases that match TRBD1. The germline V gene encodes CDR1 LGHNA and CDR2 YSLEER. The CDR3 covers 15 residues. V gave up 0 bases and J gave up 5 bases; unmatched junction bases: 6. CDR3 sequence: CASSQDVGRGYGYTF. CDR3 sequence (DNA): TGCGCCAGCAGCCAAGACGTCGGCAGGGGGTATGGCTACACCTTC.

The chain uses TRBV7-9 and TRBJ2-5; D unresolved. Germline-derived CDR1 and CDR2 are SEHNR and FQNEAQ (reference sequence). The CDR3 has 14 residues. V was pared by 5 bases and J by 1 base, with 11 bases between. The chain's CDR3 is CASSLTTTQETQYF. The CDR3 DNA sequence: TGTGCCAGCAGCCTTACTACCACCCAAGAGACCCAGTACTTC.

This clone was recorded once. This chain joins TRBV29-1 and TRBJ2-3; D is ambiguous. The CDR3 is 12 amino acids. Trimming took off 1 base at V and 1 base at J, with 3 bases between the two ends. Germline V lookup: CDR1 SQVTM, CDR2 ANQGSEA. Here the CDR3 DNA reads TGCAGCGTTGAAGCTGGCACAGATACGCAGTATTTT. Translating it yields CSVEAGTDTQYF.

The genes are TRBV4-3 and TRBJ2-3; maybe TRBD2 (7 bases). Trimming shortened V by 1 base and J by 3 bases, and 11 bases separated the two germline ends. CDR3 length: 15 residues. CDR1 and CDR2 from the germline V gene are LGHNA and YSLEER. CDR3 nucleotide sequence: TGCGCCAGCAGCCAAGTCGGGGGGCGGACAGATACGCAGTATTTT. Protein product: CASSQVGGRTDTQYF.

The V gene is TRBV18, the J gene TRBJ1-2, with D possibly matching TRBD1 (5 bases). The CDR3 sequence is 18 residues long. Germline lookup yields CDR1 KGHSH and CDR2 LQKENI. The V gene lost 1 base and the J gene lost 4 bases, with 22 bases spanning the gap. The CDR3 DNA reads TGTGCCAGCTCACCACTTCAGATTCGGGGGTCAGATGGCTATGGCTACACCTTC. As protein: CASSPLQIRGSDGYGYTF.

The chain has TRBV20-1 and TRBJ1-3; 7 nucleotides agree with TRBD1. The CDR3 spans 14 residues. The germline V gene has CDR1 DFQATT and CDR2 SNEGSKA (reference sequence). Germline trimming cut 3 bases from V and 7 bases from J; bases unmatched to any gene: 9. This chain's CDR3 is CSASNRGIGNTIYF. CDR3 bases: TGCAGTGCTAGTAACAGGGGTATTGGGAACACCATATATTTT.

The chain combines TRBV24-1 with TRBJ2-3; maybe TRBD1 (5 bases). Per the germline V gene, CDR1 is KGHDR and CDR2 is SFDVKD. This CDR3 spans 13 amino acids. V lost 7 bases, J lost 2 bases, and 9 bases lay in between. The chain's CDR3 is CATRDGATDTQYF. DNA of the CDR3: TGTGCCACCAGGGATGGGGCCACAGATACGCAGTATTTT.